One sample yielded the 17 T cell receptor beta chains listed below, sequenced in a study of T cells in Graves' hyperthyroidism and ophthalmopathy. Authors of the study amplified TCR beta CDR3 regions from RNA transcripts. A first-round RT-PCR of the TCR CDR3 used the HTBI primer set. Each CDR3 protein gets one entry after TCRdb re-called the multiplex PCR reads with MiXCR. This table has roughly 840,000 distinct CDR3 sequences, about two fifths appearing once. The sample consisted of blood. These receptors were taken from a man aged 18 to 30 with Graves' hyperthyroidism.

In its sample, this clonotype was seen a few times. J is TRBJ1-1 and V is TRBV27, with D unclear. The germline V gene has CDR1 MNHEY and CDR2 SMNVEV (reference sequence). This CDR3 spans 13 amino acids. Trimming pared 8 bases from V and 4 bases from J, leaving 14 bases between. CDR3 nucleotide sequence: TGTGCCAGCGCCCTGACCTGGTCCACTGAAGCTTTCTTT. It translates to CASALTWSTEAFF.

The sample holds a few counts of this clonotype. This rearrangement joins TRBV6-1 to TRBJ1-5, with D unclear. The V gene's germline CDR1 is MNHNS and CDR2 SASEGT. Trimming pared 8 bases from V and 7 bases from J, leaving 12 bases between. This CDR3 spans 12 amino acids. The CDR3 coding sequence is TGTGCCAGCCTATCCGACGGCCAGCCCCAGCATTTT. Residues: CASLSDGQPQHF.

This clonotype was counted between two and nine times. The genes are TRBV9 and TRBJ2-7; the D gene is possibly TRBD2 (5 bases). Germline lookup yields CDR1 SGDLS and CDR2 YYNGEE. The V end was cut by 4 bases, the J end by 5 bases, with 13 bases between. CDR3 size: 13 residues. The CDR3 loop reads CASSPEGFDEQYF. The CDR3 bases are TGTGCCAGCAGCCCCGAGGGTTTCGACGAGCAGTACTTC.

This clonotype turned up a few times. This rearrangement joins TRBV6-1 to TRBJ1-2; TRBD1 agrees at 8 bases. The CDR3 loop spans 12 amino acids. The germline CDR1 and CDR2 sequences are MNHNS and SASEGT. Trimming removed 5 bases from V and 12 bases from J; junction bases left unmatched: 8. This CDR3 reads CASSPGGSGNTF. DNA of the CDR3: TGTGCCAGCAGTCCAGGGGGCTCTGGAAACACCTTC.

The V gene is TRBV7-2, the J gene TRBJ2-7; D might be TRBD2 (5 bases). This CDR3 comprises 15 residues. Germline CDR1 is SGHTA and CDR2 is FQGNSA. V shed 5 bases and J shed 1 base, with 15 bases lying between them. The DNA of the CDR3 is TGTGCCAGCAGCCCCTACGACTATTCATCCTACGAGCAGTACTTC. Residues: CASSPYDYSSYEQYF.

Details on this clonotype: Being one base from a much bigger clone, this may be a read error. V is TRBV6-5 and J is TRBJ1-5; 8 nucleotides agree with TRBD1. Germline loops: CDR1 MNHEY, CDR2 SVGAGI. This CDR3 comprises 14 residues. CDR3: CARSGQGRNQPQHF. CDR3 nucleotides: TGTGCCCGCAGTGGACAGGGAAGGAATCAGCCCCAGCATTTT.

A few counts support this clonotype. The chain joins TRBV4-1 to TRBJ1-6, with D possibly matching TRBD1 (5 bases). The CDR3 spans 14 residues. Germline assignment: CDR1 MGHRA and CDR2 YSYEKL. V was shortened by 5 bases and J by 8 bases, with 13 bases between the two germline ends. The CDR3 DNA is TGCGCCAGCAGCACCGGACAAGTAGATTCACCCCTCCACTTT. Its translation: CASSTGQVDSPLHF.

Concerning this clonotype: This clone may be a read error of a much larger clone one base away. Without the conserved terminal phenylalanine or tryptophan, this CDR3 likely stems from a read error. V usage is TRBV20-1 and J usage is TRBJ1-2, with 7 bases matching TRBD1. The V gene end was trimmed by 5 bases and the J gene end by 4 bases; junction bases not matched to a gene: 4. From germline, CDR1 is DFQATT and CDR2 SNEGSKA (reference sequence). The CDR3 spans 12 residues. The DNA for the CDR3 is TGCAGTGCTGGCCGGGACAGCTATGGCTACACCCTC. Amino acids: CSAGRDSYGYTL.

The V call is TRBV12-3 or TRBV12-4, the J call TRBJ1-1; no definite D call. The V gene lost 3 bases and the J gene lost 7 bases, with 15 bases spanning the gap. The CDR3 covers 14 residues. This chain's CDR3 is CASSFMGTVLEAFF. The CDR3 nucleotides are TGTGCCAGCAGTTTTATGGGAACGGTGCTTGAAGCTTTCTTT.

This clonotype came up many times. The CDR3 DNA reads as TGTGCCAGCAGTTTCCGCCGGGACGGAGAGACCCAGTACTTC. It translates to CASSFRRDGETQYF. V and J are TRBV6-5 and TRBJ2-5; tentatively, D is TRBD1 or TRBD2 (5 bases each). The CDR3 totals 14 residues. V was clipped by 4 bases and J by 4 bases, with 13 bases between them. Germline V gene sequence: CDR1 MNHEY, CDR2 SVGAGI.

The CDR3 sequence: CASSHPELSYEQYF. CDR3 coding DNA: TGTGCCAGCAGCCACCCAGAGTTATCCTACGAGCAGTACTTC. The rearrangement links TRBV7-9 to TRBJ2-5; D ambiguous. Near its end, the DNA agrees better with TRBJ2-7, so the J call may be wrong. Germline CDR1 SEHNR, CDR2 FQNEAQ (reference sequence). This CDR3 has 14 amino acids.

This chain joins TRBV15 and TRBJ2-2; the D call may be TRBD1 or TRBD2 (6 bases each). V was clipped by 3 bases and J by 5 bases, with 10 bases between them. Germline assignment: CDR1 LNHNV and CDR2 YYDKDF (reference sequence). This CDR3 spans 14 amino acids. DNA for the CDR3: TGTGCCACCAGCAGCGTAGGGGGGACCGGGGAGCTGTTTTTT. Translated, it gives CATSSVGGTGELFF.

For this clonotype: A clone one base away is much larger, so this may be a read error. V and J are TRBV7-2 and TRBJ2-5, with 13 bases aligning to TRBD2. The CDR3 consists of 17 residues. Germline V gene data show CDR1 as SGHTA and CDR2 as FQGNSA. CDR3 protein: CAGSLRTSGSFQETQYF. DNA of the CDR3: TGTGCCGGCAGCCTTAGGACTAGCGGGAGTTTCCAAGAGACCCAGTACTTC.

Remarks on this clonotype: A single base separates this from a much larger clone, so it may be a read error. The chain joins TRBV7-9 to TRBJ1-5; D uncertain. CDR3 length: 14 residues. Trimming left V 1 base short and J 6 bases short, with 10 bases between. Germline CDR1 reads SEHNR; CDR2 reads FQNEAQ (reference sequence). DNA for the CDR3: TGTGCCAGCAGCTTAGGGCTGCCCAGTCAGCCCCAGCATTTT. The encoded protein is CASSLGLPSQPQHF. Looking up the rest from reference TRBV7-9 and TRBJ1-5 gives the full variable domain: DTGVSQNPRHKITKRGQNVTFRCDPISEHNRLYWYRQTLGQGPEFLTYFQNEAQLEKSRLLSDRFSAERPKGSFSTLEIQRTEQGDSAMYLCASSLGLPSQPQHFGDGTRLSIL.

The J gene is TRBJ1-4, the V gene TRBV9, with 9 bases matching TRBD1. The CDR3 spans 15 residues. Trimming cost V 0 bases and J 5 bases; bases outside gene matches: 2. Germline assignment: CDR1 SGDLS and CDR2 YYNGEE. In nucleotides, the CDR3 is TGTGCCAGCAGCGTAGGGGACAGGGAAAATGAAAAACTGTTTTTT. It is translated as CASSVGDRENEKLFF.

This chain connects TRBV20-1 to TRBJ1-2; D is ambiguous. With 1 base removed from V and 7 bases from J, the gap between germline ends came to 13 bases. The germline V gene encodes CDR1 DFQATT and CDR2 SNEGSKA (reference sequence). This CDR3 region has 13 residues. The CDR3 DNA follows: TGCAGTGCTAGAGGGATGAGGGATGGTGGCTACACCTTC. Residues: CSARGMRDGGYTF.

Ten or more counts support this clonotype. The rearrangement links TRBV5-1 to TRBJ1-4; 10 bases are a match to TRBD1. Looked up from germline, CDR1 is SGHRS and CDR2 is YFSETQ. CDR3 length: 14 residues. V was pared by 4 bases and J by 8 bases, with 5 bases of the junction left unmatched. CDR3 bases: TGCGCCAGCAGCCGACAGGGGGCAGGGGAAAAACTGTTTTTT. Translation: CASSRQGAGEKLFF.